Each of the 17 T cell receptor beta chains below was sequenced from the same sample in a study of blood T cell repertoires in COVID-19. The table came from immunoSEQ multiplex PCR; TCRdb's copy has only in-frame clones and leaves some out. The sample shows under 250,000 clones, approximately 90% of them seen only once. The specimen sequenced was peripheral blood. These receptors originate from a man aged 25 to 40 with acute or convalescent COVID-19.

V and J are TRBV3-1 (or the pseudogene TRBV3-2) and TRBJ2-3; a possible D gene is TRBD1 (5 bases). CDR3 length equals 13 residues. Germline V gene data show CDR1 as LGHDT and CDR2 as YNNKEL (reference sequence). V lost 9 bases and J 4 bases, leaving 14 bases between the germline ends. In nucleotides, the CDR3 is TGTGCCAGTAGACTTCTAGGGGCAGATACGCAGTATTTT. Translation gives CASRLLGADTQYF.

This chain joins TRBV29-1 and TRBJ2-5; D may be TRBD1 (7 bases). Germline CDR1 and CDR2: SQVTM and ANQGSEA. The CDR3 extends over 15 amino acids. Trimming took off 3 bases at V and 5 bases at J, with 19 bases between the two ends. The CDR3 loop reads CSVDRGVLGLETQYF. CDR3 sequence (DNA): TGCAGCGTTGACAGGGGGGTCCTCGGGTTGGAGACCCAGTACTTC.

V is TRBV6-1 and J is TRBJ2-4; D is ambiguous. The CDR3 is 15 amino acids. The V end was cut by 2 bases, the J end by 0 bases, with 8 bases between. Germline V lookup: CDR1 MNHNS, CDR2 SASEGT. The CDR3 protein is CASSEPQRAKNIQYF. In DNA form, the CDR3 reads TGTGCCAGCAGTGAACCCCAGCGAGCCAAAAACATTCAGTACTTC.

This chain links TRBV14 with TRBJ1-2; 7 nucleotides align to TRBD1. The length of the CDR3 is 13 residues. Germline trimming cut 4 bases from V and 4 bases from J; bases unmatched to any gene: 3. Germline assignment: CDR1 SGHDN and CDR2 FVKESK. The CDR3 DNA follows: TGTGCCAGCAGCCCGGACAGGACCTATGGCTACACCTTC. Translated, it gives CASSPDRTYGYTF.

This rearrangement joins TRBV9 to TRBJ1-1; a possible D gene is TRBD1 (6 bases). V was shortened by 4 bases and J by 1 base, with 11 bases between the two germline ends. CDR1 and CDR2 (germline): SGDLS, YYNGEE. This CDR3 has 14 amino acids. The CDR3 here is CASSPQTGNTEAFF. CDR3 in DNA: TGTGCCAGCAGCCCACAGACAGGGAACACTGAAGCTTTCTTT.

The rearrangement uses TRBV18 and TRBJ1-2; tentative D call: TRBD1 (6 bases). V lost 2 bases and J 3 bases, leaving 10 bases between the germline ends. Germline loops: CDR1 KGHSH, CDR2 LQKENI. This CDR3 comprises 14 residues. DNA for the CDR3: TGTGCCAGCTCACCATCATCAGGGGACTATGGCTACACCTTC. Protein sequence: CASSPSSGDYGYTF.

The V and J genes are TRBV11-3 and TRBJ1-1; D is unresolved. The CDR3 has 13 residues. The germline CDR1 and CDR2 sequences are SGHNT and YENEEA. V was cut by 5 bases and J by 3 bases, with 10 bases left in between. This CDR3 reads CASSTMEDTEAFF. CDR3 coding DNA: TGTGCCAGCAGCACCATGGAGGACACTGAAGCTTTCTTT.

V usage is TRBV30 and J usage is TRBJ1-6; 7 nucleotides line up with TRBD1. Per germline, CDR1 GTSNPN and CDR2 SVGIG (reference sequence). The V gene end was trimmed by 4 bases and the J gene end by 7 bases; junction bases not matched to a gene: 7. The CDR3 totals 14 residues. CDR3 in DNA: TGTGCCTGGACGGGGACAGTTTTCAATTCACCCCTCCACTTT. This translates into CAWTGTVFNSPLHF.

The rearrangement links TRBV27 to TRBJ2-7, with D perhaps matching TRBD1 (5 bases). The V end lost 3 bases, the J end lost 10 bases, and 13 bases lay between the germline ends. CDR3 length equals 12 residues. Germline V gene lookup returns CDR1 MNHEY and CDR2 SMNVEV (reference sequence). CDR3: CASSFAGQPQYF. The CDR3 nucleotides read TGTGCCAGCAGTTTTGCAGGGCAACCTCAGTACTTC.

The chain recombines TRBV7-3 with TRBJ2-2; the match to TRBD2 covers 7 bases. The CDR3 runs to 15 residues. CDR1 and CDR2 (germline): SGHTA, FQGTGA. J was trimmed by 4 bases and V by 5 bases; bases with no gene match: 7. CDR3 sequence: CASSRSGVSTGELFF. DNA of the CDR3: TGTGCCAGCAGCAGAAGCGGGGTTAGCACCGGGGAGCTGTTTTTT.

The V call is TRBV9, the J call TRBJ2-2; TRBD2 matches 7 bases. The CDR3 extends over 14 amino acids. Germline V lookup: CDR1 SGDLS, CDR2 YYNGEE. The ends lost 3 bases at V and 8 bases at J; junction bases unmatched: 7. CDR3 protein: CASSAFGGKGELFF. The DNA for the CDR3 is TGTGCCAGCAGCGCGTTCGGGGGGAAAGGGGAGCTGTTTTTT.

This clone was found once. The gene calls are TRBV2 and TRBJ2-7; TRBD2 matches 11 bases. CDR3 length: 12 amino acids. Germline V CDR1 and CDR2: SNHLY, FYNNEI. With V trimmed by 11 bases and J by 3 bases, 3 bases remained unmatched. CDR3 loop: CAGGLAVYEQYF. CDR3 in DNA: TGTGCCGGGGGACTAGCGGTCTACGAGCAGTACTTC.

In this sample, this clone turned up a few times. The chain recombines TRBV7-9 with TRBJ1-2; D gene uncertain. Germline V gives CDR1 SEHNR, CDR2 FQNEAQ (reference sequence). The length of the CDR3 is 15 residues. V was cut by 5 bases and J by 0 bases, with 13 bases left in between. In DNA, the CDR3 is TGTGCCAGCAGCGCGACGGAAGGAGCTAACTATGGCTACACCTTC. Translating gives CASSATEGANYGYTF.

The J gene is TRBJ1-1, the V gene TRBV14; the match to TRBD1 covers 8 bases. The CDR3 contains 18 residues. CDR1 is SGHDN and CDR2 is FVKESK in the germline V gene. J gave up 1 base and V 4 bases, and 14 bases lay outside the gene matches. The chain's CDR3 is CASSPSRDRISSNTEAFF. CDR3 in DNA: TGTGCCAGCAGCCCCTCGCGGGACAGGATAAGCTCGAACACTGAAGCTTTCTTT.

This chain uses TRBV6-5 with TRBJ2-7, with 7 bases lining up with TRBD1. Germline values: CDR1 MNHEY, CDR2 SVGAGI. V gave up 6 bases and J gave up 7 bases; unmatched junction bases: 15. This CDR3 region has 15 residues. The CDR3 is CASSNIPTGLREQYF. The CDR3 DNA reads TGTGCCAGCAGCAACATTCCGACAGGGCTGCGGGAGCAGTACTTC.

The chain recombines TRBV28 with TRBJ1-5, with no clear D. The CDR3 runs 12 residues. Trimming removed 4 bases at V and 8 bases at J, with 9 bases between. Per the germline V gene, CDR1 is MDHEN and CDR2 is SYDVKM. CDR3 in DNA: TGTGCCAGCAGTTCCAGACTAGAGCCCCAGCATTTT. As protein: CASSSRLEPQHF.

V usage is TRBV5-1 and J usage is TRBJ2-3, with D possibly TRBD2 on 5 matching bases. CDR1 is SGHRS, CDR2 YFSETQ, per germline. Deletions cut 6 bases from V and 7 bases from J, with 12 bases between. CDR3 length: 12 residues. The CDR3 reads CASTGNSYTQYF. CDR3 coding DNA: TGCGCCAGCACCGGGAATTCATATACGCAGTATTTT.